Each of the 17 T cell receptor beta chains below was sequenced from the same sample in a study of post-analysis software for immune sequencing data (dated by TCRdb to the mid-2010s). Antigens for these TCRs are unknown. Library creation used PCR. The sample was run on an Illumina HiSeq 2500. To reduce PCR and sequencing biases, unique molecular identifiers were built into the TCR beta cDNA libraries. TCRdb itself trimmed the public reads at Q25 with fastp, ran MiXCR and retained productive beta chains. Rows with a matching CDR3 protein are joined into one entry that keeps the most common DNA and genes. This sample is represented by hundreds of thousands of distinct CDR3 sequences; roughly 27% of them were singletons. Of the sample, approximately 0.55% falls within the top ten clones. The study at large found these results: Patients showed significantly higher frequencies than controls for several TRBV segments, among them TRBV5-6, TRBV5-1 and TRBV20-1.

Source material: blood. All receptors come from a girl aged 5-17 years with multiple sclerosis.

This clonotype was seen ten or more times. The gene calls are TRBV6-2 or TRBV6-3 and TRBJ2-3, with TRBD2 matching over 11 bases. Trimming cost V 10 bases and J 2 bases; bases outside gene matches: 8. The CDR3 contains 15 residues. Per the germline V gene, CDR1 is MNHEY and CDR2 is SVGEGT. The CDR3 region is CATSPGLADTDTQYF. Written as DNA, the CDR3 is TGTGCCACCTCACCGGGACTAGCGGACACAGATACGCAGTATTTT.

The rearrangement links TRBV29-1 to TRBJ2-4; D could derive from TRBD1 or TRBD2 (7 bases each). The CDR3 covers 14 residues. CDR1 is SQVTM and CDR2 is ANQGSEA in the germline V gene. The germline V and J ends were trimmed by 6 bases and 1 base, with 13 bases remaining between them. CDR3 in amino acids: CSVAGQWAKNIQYF. DNA for the CDR3: TGCAGCGTAGCGGGACAGTGGGCCAAAAACATTCAGTACTTC.

The gene calls are TRBV5-1 and TRBJ1-1; D unresolved. The CDR3 totals 12 residues. Germline CDR1 is SGHRS and CDR2 is YFSETQ. V was pared by 4 bases and J by 7 bases, with 11 bases between. In DNA form, the CDR3 reads TGCGCCAGCAGCGCCAGCCTGGATGAAGCTTTCTTT. Amino acids: CASSASLDEAFF.

The chain has TRBV6-5 and TRBJ1-2, with 12 bases lining up with TRBD1. This CDR3 contains 16 residues. Germline CDR1 and CDR2: MNHEY and SVGAGI. Unmatched junction bases numbered 6, after V lost 2 bases and J lost 5 bases. The CDR3 DNA sequence: TGTGCCAGCAGTTACGACGGGACAGGGGGCCCGTATGGCTACACCTTC. This translates into CASSYDGTGGPYGYTF.

The table lists this clonotype with many counts. V usage is TRBV7-9 and J usage is TRBJ2-5; the D is unclear. Germline V gene sequence: CDR1 SEHNR, CDR2 FQNEAQ (reference sequence). The CDR3 is 14 amino acids. Trimming removed 3 bases from V and 3 bases from J, with 11 bases in between. The CDR3 DNA reads as TGTGCCAGCAGCTTGGTAGGGAAAGAAGAGACCCAGTACTTC. Encoded protein: CASSLVGKEETQYF.

The CDR3 here is CASSAPPGLRGKETQYF. The CDR3 region has the DNA TGTGCCAGCAGTGCCCCACCGGGACTTAGGGGCAAAGAGACCCAGTACTTC. The chain is built from TRBV6-2 or TRBV6-3 and TRBJ2-5; a possible D gene is TRBD2 (6 bases). The CDR3 has 17 residues. Germline V gene sequence: CDR1 MNHEY, CDR2 SVGEGT. Trimming took off 5 bases at V and 3 bases at J, with 22 bases between the two ends.

The V call is TRBV2, the J call TRBJ2-7; D call uncertain. Trimming pared 0 bases from V and 0 bases from J, leaving 9 bases between. Germline CDR1 and CDR2: SNHLY and FYNNEI. This CDR3 has 15 residues. CDR3 DNA sequence: TGTGCCAGCAGTGAAGCCCCGCTGAGCTCCTACGAGCAGTACTTC. Amino acid sequence: CASSEAPLSSYEQYF.

V gene TRBV7-2 combines with J gene TRBJ2-1; D gene unclear. The ends were cut back, 1 base at V and 2 bases at J, with 9 bases in the middle. The CDR3 runs to 15 residues. CDR1 is SGHTA and CDR2 is FQGNSA in the germline V gene. The DNA for the CDR3 is TGTGCCAGCAGCTTAGTCGGGTCTACCTACAATGAGCAGTTCTTC. The encoded protein is CASSLVGSTYNEQFF.

This clonotype was detected a few times. The chain uses TRBV7-2 and TRBJ2-4, with 7 bases identical to TRBD2. The J call is doubtful: the DNA matches TRBJ2-5 better. The CDR3 contains 16 residues. Looked up from germline, CDR1 is SGHTA and CDR2 is FQGNSA. The CDR3 region is CASSLKWGGFRETQYF. The CDR3 DNA reads as TGTGCCAGCAGCTTAAAGTGGGGGGGTTTTCGAGAGACCCAGTACTTC.

The J gene is TRBJ2-4, the V gene TRBV7-2; 8 nucleotides agree with TRBD2. CDR1 SGHTA and CDR2 FQGNSA come from the germline V gene. The trim removed 5 bases at V and 6 bases at J, leaving 12 bases unmatched. The CDR3 consists of 16 residues. The CDR3 DNA follows: TGTGCCAGCAGCCGCGCCCCGGGGGGGCCGGGAAACATTCAGTACTTC. Its protein product is CASSRAPGGPGNIQYF.

The rearrangement joins TRBV20-1 to TRBJ2-1; D call uncertain. CDR3 length equals 11 residues. With 6 bases removed from V and 7 bases from J, the gap between germline ends came to 10 bases. Germline values: CDR1 DFQATT, CDR2 SNEGSKA (reference sequence). CDR3 in amino acids: CSARTMNEQFF. As DNA, the CDR3 is TGCAGTGCGCGCACAATGAATGAGCAGTTCTTC.

This rearrangement joins TRBV7-2 to TRBJ2-1; tentatively, D is TRBD1 or TRBD2 (6 bases each). Germline CDR1 is SGHTA and CDR2 is FQGNSA. V lost 5 bases, J lost 7 bases, and 18 bases lay in between. This CDR3 has 15 amino acids. CDR3 in amino acids: CASSPQGRTGNEQFF. Here the CDR3 DNA reads TGTGCCAGCAGCCCCCAGGGGAGGACCGGGAATGAGCAGTTCTTC. The variable domain in full, with the rest retrieved from reference TRBV7-2 and TRBJ2-1, is GAGVSQSPSNKVTEKGKDVELRCDPISGHTALYWYRQSLGQGLEFLIYFQGNSAPDKSGLPSDRFSAERTGGSVSTLTIQRTQQEDSAVYLCASSPQGRTGNEQFFGPGTRLTVL.

The chain recombines TRBV7-2 with TRBJ2-4; 12 bases align to TRBD2. Germline V lookup: CDR1 SGHTA, CDR2 FQGNSA. Losses at the gene ends were 3 bases for V and 1 base for J; bases not matched to a gene: 1. The CDR3 has 16 amino acids. CDR3 DNA: TGTGCCAGCAGCTTCCTAGCGGGAGGGGCCAAAAACATTCAGTACTTC. Protein: CASSFLAGGAKNIQYF.

This chain connects TRBV7-9 to TRBJ2-1; the D is unclear. Judging by the DNA end, TRBJ2-7 fits better; the J call may be wrong. Germline values: CDR1 SEHNR, CDR2 FQNEAQ (reference sequence). The CDR3 is 14 amino acids. The DNA of the CDR3 is TGTGCCAGCAGCTTAGTCCTCAATGACAATGAGCAGTACTTC. Translated: CASSLVLNDNEQYF.

The V gene is TRBV7-2, the J gene TRBJ2-2; D may be TRBD1 (6 bases). CDR3 size: 16 residues. The V gene's germline CDR1 is SGHTA and CDR2 FQGNSA. Trimming took 3 bases from V and 3 from J, leaving 14 bases between them. The CDR3 DNA reads as TGTGCCAGCAGCTTTGGGGGCTTGGTTGACACCGGGGAGCTGTTTTTT. This gives the protein CASSFGGLVDTGELFF.

This chain uses TRBV5-1 with TRBJ2-1; TRBD2 matches 14 bases. The CDR3 sequence is 16 residues long. CDR1 and CDR2 from the germline V gene are SGHRS and YFSETQ. V shed 4 bases and J 7 bases; nucleotides not matched to a gene: 7. Written as DNA, the CDR3 is TGCGCCAGCAGCCGAGGGACTAGCGGGAGTTGGAATGAGCAGTTCTTC. Its translation is CASSRGTSGSWNEQFF.

This clonotype has ten or more counts. The V call is TRBV7-2, the J call TRBJ2-7; possibly TRBD1 or TRBD2 for D (5 bases each). CDR1 and CDR2 from the germline V gene are SGHTA and FQGNSA. This CDR3 is 13 amino acids long. V lost 5 bases to trimming and J lost 6 bases, with 14 bases between them. The CDR3 region is CASSEGIYGEQYF. The CDR3 DNA sequence: TGTGCCAGCAGCGAGGGGATTTACGGCGAGCAGTACTTC.